Below, 20 T cell receptor beta chains from the same sample are listed, as sequenced in a study of immune evolution from preneoplasia to lung adenocarcinoma. Only in-frame clones appear in the TCRdb table, and some are missing; sequencing was by immunoSEQ multiplex PCR. The sample holds about 5,400 clones; about 90% are singletons and the top ten take around 3.4%. Sequencing was performed on FFPE invasive lung adenocarcinoma tissue. Source of these receptors: a person aged 50 or older with lung adenocarcinoma.

Comment on this clone: Other DNA sequences of this sample code for an identical CDR3. V gene TRBV29-1 combines with J gene TRBJ2-1; D not resolved. Germline values: CDR1 SQVTM, CDR2 ANQGSEA. The CDR3 consists of 16 residues. Trimming took off 0 bases at V and 0 bases at J, with 12 bases between the two ends. Written as DNA, the CDR3 is TGCAGCGTTGAAGACCCTGGGCGGTCCTCCTACAATGAGCAGTTCTTC. It is translated as CSVEDPGRSSYNEQFF.

CDR3 coding DNA: TGTGCCACCCTCCGGGACGGCACTAACTATGGCTACACCTTC. This translates into CATLRDGTNYGYTF. The genes are TRBV2 and TRBJ1-2, with TRBD1 as a possible D gene (5 bases). The ends were cut back, 10 bases at V and 0 bases at J, with 15 bases in the middle. This CDR3 region has 14 residues. CDR1 and CDR2 (germline): SNHLY, FYNNEI.

J is TRBJ2-7 and V is TRBV29-1; D unclear. The CDR3 has 9 residues. V lost 7 bases to trimming and J lost 3 bases, with 4 bases between them. Germline values: CDR1 SQVTM, CDR2 ANQGSEA. In DNA form, the CDR3 reads TGCAGCGCTAACTACGAGCAGTACTTC. Translation: CSANYEQYF.

The J gene is TRBJ1-1, the V gene TRBV14; D is unclear. The ends were cut back, 1 base at V and 0 bases at J, with 6 bases in the middle. From germline, CDR1 is SGHDN and CDR2 FVKESK. This CDR3 comprises 14 residues. The DNA of the CDR3 is TGTGCCAGCAGCCAAGTTTTGGTGAACACTGAAGCTTTCTTT. Translated, it gives CASSQVLVNTEAFF.

V usage is TRBV5-5 and J usage is TRBJ2-5; D call uncertain. V lost 1 base and J lost 1, with 5 bases in between. CDR3 size: 13 residues. Germline loops: CDR1 SGHKS, CDR2 YYEKEE (reference sequence). In DNA, the CDR3 is TGTGCCAGCAGCTTGTGGACCCAAGAGACCCAGTACTTC. Translated: CASSLWTQETQYF.

The rearrangement links TRBV28 to TRBJ2-6; the D is unclear. This CDR3 has 14 residues. Germline CDR1 reads MDHEN; CDR2 reads SYDVKM. V was shortened by 7 bases and J by 0 bases, with 7 bases between the two germline ends. For the CDR3, the DNA is TGTGCCAGCACCACATACTCTGGGGCCAACGTCCTGACTTTC. It encodes CASTTYSGANVLTF.

V is TRBV28 and J is TRBJ2-1, with 8 nucleotides matching TRBD2. The V gene's germline CDR1 is MDHEN and CDR2 SYDVKM. This CDR3 has 20 residues. Trimming at V came to 5 bases and at J to 1 base, leaving 19 bases not matched to a gene. The CDR3 protein is CASSPSSGRPGLVSYNEQFF. CDR3 bases: TGTGCCAGCAGTCCGTCCTCCGGACGGCCGGGACTAGTATCCTACAATGAGCAGTTCTTC.

J is TRBJ1-4 and V is TRBV11-2; TRBD1 is a possible D gene (5 bases). Trimming took 2 bases from V and 4 from J, leaving 8 bases between them. The germline CDR1 and CDR2 sequences are SGHAT and FQNNGV. The CDR3 is made up of 14 amino acids. CDR3 in amino acids: CASSLRQINEKLFF. Here the CDR3 DNA reads TGTGCCAGCAGCTTAAGACAGATTAATGAAAAACTGTTTTTT.

The V and J genes are TRBV6-5 and TRBJ2-2, with a possible D match to TRBD2 (5 bases). Germline V gene data show CDR1 as MNHEY and CDR2 as SVGAGI. This CDR3 has 15 residues. Trimming pared 2 bases from V and 2 bases from J, leaving 9 bases between. As DNA, the CDR3 is TGTGCCAGCAGTTACCGGACTCCTAACACCGGGGAGCTGTTTTTT. This sequence encodes CASSYRTPNTGELFF.

The CDR3 reads CASSADRGQGDTQYF. DNA for the CDR3: TGTGCCAGTAGTGCCGACAGGGGGCAGGGCGATACGCAGTATTTT. This chain connects TRBV19 to TRBJ2-3, with 10 nucleotides matching TRBD1. V lost 5 bases, J lost 6 bases, and 8 bases stayed unmatched. This CDR3 has 15 amino acids. Germline-derived CDR1 and CDR2 are LNHDA and SQIVND (reference sequence).

The table lists this clone with a few counts. J is TRBJ2-5 and V is TRBV11-3, with 10 bases fitting TRBD1. The CDR3 is made up of 14 amino acids. The V gene's germline CDR1 is SGHNT and CDR2 YENEEA. V lost 5 bases and J lost 5; bases outside the gene matches: 5. The CDR3 loop is CASSPRDRGETQYF. The CDR3 DNA sequence: TGTGCCAGCAGCCCCCGGGACAGGGGTGAGACCCAGTACTTC.

The chain links TRBV2 to TRBJ2-2; 13 nucleotides line up with TRBD2. CDR1 and CDR2 from the germline V gene are SNHLY and FYNNEI. This CDR3 has 21 residues. Trimming took 4 bases from V and 1 from J; bases not matched to a gene: 15. CDR3 sequence (DNA): TGTGCCAGCAGTGTCCCGGGGGGAACTAGCGGGAGGGTGATGAACACCGGGGAGCTGTTTTTT. This codes for CASSVPGGTSGRVMNTGELFF.

This chain uses TRBV18 with TRBJ1-1; D uncertain. V lost 10 bases and J lost 3, with 12 bases in between. The CDR3 is 12 amino acids. Germline V lookup: CDR1 KGHSH, CDR2 LQKENI. CDR3: CATVESHTEAFF. CDR3 in DNA: TGTGCCACCGTAGAGTCCCACACTGAAGCTTTCTTT.

Worth noting for this clone: Distinct nucleotide sequences in the sample also encode this CDR3. J is TRBJ2-5 and V is TRBV20-1, with unresolved D. The CDR3 contains 11 residues. Germline CDR1 DFQATT, CDR2 SNEGSKA (reference sequence). Trimming pared 0 bases from V and 4 bases from J, leaving 3 bases between. CDR3 amino acids: CSAREGETQYF. CDR3 DNA sequence: TGCAGTGCTAGAGAAGGAGAGACCCAGTACTTC.

The rearrangement links TRBV4-2 to TRBJ2-2; D remains unclear. The germline V gene has CDR1 LGHNA and CDR2 YNFKEQ. The CDR3 is 15 amino acids. Trimming shortened V by 0 bases and J by 1 base, and 6 bases separated the two germline ends. CDR3 residues: CASSQDSGNTGELFF. The CDR3 coding sequence is TGTGCCAGCAGCCAAGATTCGGGGAACACCGGGGAGCTGTTTTTT.

This clone was recorded only once. This chain links TRBV30 with TRBJ1-4; D not resolved. V was clipped by 4 bases and J by 7 bases, with 13 bases between them. Germline CDR1 is GTSNPN and CDR2 is SVGIG (reference sequence). The CDR3 has 13 amino acids. This CDR3 reads CAWKEDLLEKLFF. CDR3 DNA sequence: TGTGCCTGGAAGGAGGACCTACTTGAAAAACTGTTTTTT.

This chain links TRBV4-1 with TRBJ2-7; TRBD1 matches 7 bases. Germline CDR1 and CDR2: MGHRA and YSYEKL. The J segment lost 2 bases and the V segment lost 4 bases, leaving 5 bases of the junction unmatched. The CDR3 loop spans 14 amino acids. CDR3 nucleotide sequence: TGCGCCAGCAGCCCCGGGACAGCGACCTACGAGCAGTACTTC. Translated, it gives CASSPGTATYEQYF.

The chain links TRBV4-1 to TRBJ1-2; the D is unclear. The CDR3 is 15 residues long. Germline loops: CDR1 MGHRA, CDR2 YSYEKL. V lost 1 base, J lost 4 bases, and 13 bases lay in between. The CDR3 nucleotides are TGCGCCAGCAGCCAAGCCCCAGGTCCTGGCTATGGCTACACCTTC. Its translation is CASSQAPGPGYGYTF.

This clone was found a few times. The rearrangement uses TRBV5-1 and TRBJ2-7; D is perhaps TRBD2 (5 bases). The germline V gene has CDR1 SGHRS and CDR2 YFSETQ. V was clipped by 8 bases and J by 3 bases, with 12 bases between them. The CDR3 spans 12 residues. CDR3 DNA: TGCGCCAGACCCACGGGGATCTACGAGCAGTACTTC. Protein: CARPTGIYEQYF.

The genes are TRBV29-1 and TRBJ2-5, with a possible D match to TRBD1 (6 bases). Germline-derived CDR1 and CDR2 are SQVTM and ANQGSEA. With 4 bases removed from V and 0 bases from J, the gap between germline ends came to 12 bases. CDR3 length: 14 amino acids. As DNA, the CDR3 is TGCAGCGTTGCGGGACACCCGTACCAAGAGACCCAGTACTTC. Its protein is CSVAGHPYQETQYF.